This T cell receptor beta chain originates from a study of identifying expanded T cells in peripheral blood. Sequenced by immunoSEQ multiplex PCR; TCRdb stores in-frame clones only, minus some. The repertoire holds approximately 90,000 clones, with roughly 81% as singletons. The CDR3 contains 15 residues. After removal of 6 bases from V and 2 bases from J, the junction contained 6 bases not matched to a gene. Germline V CDR1 and CDR2: MNHEY, SMNVEV (reference sequence). The sequence came from a person aged 18-70 years in good health. Material for sequencing was blood. The chain has TRBV27 and TRBJ2-4, with TRBD1 identical over 8 bases. The CDR3 spells CASRGDRGSKNIQYF. CDR3 in DNA: TGTGCCAGCAGGGGTGACAGGGGATCCAAAAACATTCAGTACTTC.